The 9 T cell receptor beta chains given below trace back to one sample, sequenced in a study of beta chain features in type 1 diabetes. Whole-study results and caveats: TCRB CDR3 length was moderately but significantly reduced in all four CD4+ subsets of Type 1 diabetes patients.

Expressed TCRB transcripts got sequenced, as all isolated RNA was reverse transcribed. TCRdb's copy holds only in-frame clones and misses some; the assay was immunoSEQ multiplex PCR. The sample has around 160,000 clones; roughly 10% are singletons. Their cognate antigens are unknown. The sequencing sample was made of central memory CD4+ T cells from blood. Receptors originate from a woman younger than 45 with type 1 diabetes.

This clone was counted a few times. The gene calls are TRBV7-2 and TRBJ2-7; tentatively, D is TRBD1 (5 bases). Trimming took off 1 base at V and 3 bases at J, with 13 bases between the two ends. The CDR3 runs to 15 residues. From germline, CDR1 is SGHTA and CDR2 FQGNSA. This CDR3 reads CASSLGAGKSYEQYF. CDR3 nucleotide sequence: TGTGCCAGCAGCTTAGGGGCAGGGAAAAGCTACGAGCAGTACTTC.

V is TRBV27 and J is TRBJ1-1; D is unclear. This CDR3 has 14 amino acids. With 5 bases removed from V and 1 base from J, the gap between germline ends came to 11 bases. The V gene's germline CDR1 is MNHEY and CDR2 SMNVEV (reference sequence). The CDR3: CASSRYLQNTEAFF. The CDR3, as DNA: TGTGCCAGCAGTCGATATTTACAGAACACTGAAGCTTTCTTT.

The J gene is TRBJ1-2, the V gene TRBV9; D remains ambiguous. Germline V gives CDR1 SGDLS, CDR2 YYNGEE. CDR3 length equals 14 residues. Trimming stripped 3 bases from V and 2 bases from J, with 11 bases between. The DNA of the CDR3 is TGTGCCAGCAGCGCCCTGGGAGGAAACTATGGCTACACCTTC. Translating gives CASSALGGNYGYTF.

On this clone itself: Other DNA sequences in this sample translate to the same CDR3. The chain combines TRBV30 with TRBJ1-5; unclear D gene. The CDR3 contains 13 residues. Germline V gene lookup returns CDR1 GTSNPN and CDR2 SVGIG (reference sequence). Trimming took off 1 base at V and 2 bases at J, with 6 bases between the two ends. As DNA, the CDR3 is TGTGCCTGGAGTGCAACTGGCAATCAGCCCCAGCATTTT. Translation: CAWSATGNQPQHF.

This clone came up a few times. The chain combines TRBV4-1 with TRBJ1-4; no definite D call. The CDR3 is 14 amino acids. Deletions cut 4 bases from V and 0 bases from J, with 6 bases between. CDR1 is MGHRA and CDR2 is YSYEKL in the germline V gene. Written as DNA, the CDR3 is TGCGCCAGCAGCCCAAGAGCAACTAATGAAAAACTGTTTTTT. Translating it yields CASSPRATNEKLFF.

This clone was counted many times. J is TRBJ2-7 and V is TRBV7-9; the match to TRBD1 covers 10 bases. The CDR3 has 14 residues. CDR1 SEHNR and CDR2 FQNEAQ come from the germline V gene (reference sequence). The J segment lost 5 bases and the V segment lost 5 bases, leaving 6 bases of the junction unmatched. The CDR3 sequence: CASSRGGTGDEQYF. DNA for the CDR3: TGTGCCAGCAGCCGTGGTGGGACAGGGGACGAGCAGTACTTC.

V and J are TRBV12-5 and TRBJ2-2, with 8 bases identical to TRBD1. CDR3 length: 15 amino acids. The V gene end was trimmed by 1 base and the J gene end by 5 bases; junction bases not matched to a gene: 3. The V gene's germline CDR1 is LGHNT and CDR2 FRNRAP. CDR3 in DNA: TGTGCTAGTGGTTTGGGGACAGGGCCGACCGGGGAGCTGTTTTTT. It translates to CASGLGTGPTGELFF.

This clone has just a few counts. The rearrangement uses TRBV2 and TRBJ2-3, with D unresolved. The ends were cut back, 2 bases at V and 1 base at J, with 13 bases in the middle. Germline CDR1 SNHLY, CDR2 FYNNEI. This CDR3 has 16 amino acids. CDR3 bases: TGTGCCAGCAGTGAAAGAGCAACAGTCGGCACAGATACGCAGTATTTT. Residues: CASSERATVGTDTQYF.

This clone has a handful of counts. CDR3 sequence (DNA): TGTGCCAGCAACCTTGGGCTCGGGGACGAGCAGTACTTC. Its protein product is CASNLGLGDEQYF. The chain joins TRBV14 to TRBJ2-7; possible D gene TRBD2, 5 bases. V dropped 7 bases and J dropped 5 bases, with 15 bases sitting between them. CDR1 is SGHDN, CDR2 FVKESK, per germline. The CDR3 has 13 residues.